This T cell receptor (beta chain) is from a study of blood T cell repertoires in COVID-19. About the research overall: Whether acute or convalescent, the COVID-19 samples came from the United States, Italy and Spain.

Original processing methods: Estimation of nucleated cell counts was performed using reference gene primer amplification. Repertoires were generated with immunoSEQ multiplex PCR, while TCRdb's copy carries only in-frame clones and drops some. The DNA gave D and trimming, while V, J and clone size come from that table. The repertoire holds about 200,000 clones, 84% seen once, with less than 15% in the top ten. Germline V gives CDR1 MDHEN, CDR2 SYDVKM. The CDR3 is 15 amino acids. With 5 bases removed from V and 2 bases from J, the gap between germline ends came to 15 bases. The gene calls are TRBV28 and TRBJ1-2, with D uncertain. This clonotype originated in a human donor in a cohort sampled during active COVID-19. Material for sequencing was peripheral blood. The CDR3 coding sequence is TGTGCCAGCAGTGAAACTCTGGAGGGCAACTATGGCTACACCTTC. Its translation is CASSETLEGNYGYTF.